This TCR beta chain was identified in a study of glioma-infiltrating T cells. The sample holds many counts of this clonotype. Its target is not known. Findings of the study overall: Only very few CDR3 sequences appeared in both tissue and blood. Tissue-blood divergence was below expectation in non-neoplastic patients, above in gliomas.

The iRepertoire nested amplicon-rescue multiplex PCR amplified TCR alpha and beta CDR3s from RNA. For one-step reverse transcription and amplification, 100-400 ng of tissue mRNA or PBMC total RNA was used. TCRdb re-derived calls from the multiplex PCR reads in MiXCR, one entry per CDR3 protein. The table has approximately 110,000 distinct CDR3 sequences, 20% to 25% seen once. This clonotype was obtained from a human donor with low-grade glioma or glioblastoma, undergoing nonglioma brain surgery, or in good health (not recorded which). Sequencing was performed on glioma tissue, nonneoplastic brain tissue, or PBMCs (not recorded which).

CDR3 loop: CATTTGVNTGELFF. The CDR3 region has the DNA TGTGCCACCACGACAGGGGTGAACACCGGGGAGCTGTTTTTT. This chain uses TRBV27 with TRBJ2-2, with 8 bases identical to TRBD1. V lost 10 bases and J lost 1; bases outside the gene matches: 5. In germline, CDR1 is MNHEY, CDR2 SMNVEV (reference sequence). This CDR3 has 14 amino acids.